This T cell receptor beta chain was recovered during a study of siplizumab effects on memory and regulatory T cells. Libraries were prepared by immunoSEQ multiplex PCR; TCRdb keeps only in-frame clonotypes and omits some of them. The data contain over 70,000 clones, about nine tenths of them seen just once; the ten biggest clones take up around 14%. V was trimmed by 4 bases and J by 2 bases, leaving 11 bases between them. CDR1 SGDLS and CDR2 YYNGEE come from the germline V gene. The CDR3 sequence is 14 residues long. The receptor comes from a human donor in good health. Specimen: CD4+ T cells sorted from blood. This chain links TRBV9 with TRBJ2-3; D gene unclear. CDR3 residues: CASSFAQDTDTQYF. The CDR3 DNA reads TGTGCCAGCAGCTTTGCCCAAGACACAGATACGCAGTATTTT.